Listed here are 7 T cell receptor beta chains from one sample, sequenced in a study of T cell repertoires in cytomegalovirus infection. In TCRdb, the reads were re-called with MiXCR into one record per CDR3 protein. The profile covers a few hundred thousand distinct CDR3 sequences, with 40% appearing a single time and more than 40% taken by the ten largest. For these TCRs, the target antigens are not known. This specimen consisted of cultured PBMCs, obtained from culture after CMV antigen stimulation. These receptors all come from a human donor in good health (CMV status not recorded). Some clones in this sample may be carry-over from other donors' samples.

This clonotype came up a few times. The V and J genes are TRBV28 and TRBJ2-2, with unresolved D. CDR3 length equals 16 residues. V was clipped by 6 bases and J by 3 bases, with 17 bases between them. Germline assignment: CDR1 MDHEN and CDR2 SYDVKM. In DNA, the CDR3 is TGTGCCAGCAGCATAAACGACGGGCCCGACACCGGGGAGCTGTTTTTT. This gives the protein CASSINDGPDTGELFF. Full variable domain (outside the CDR3, taken from reference TRBV28 and TRBJ2-2): DVKVTQSSRYLVKRTGEKVFLECVQDMDHENMFWYRQDPGLGLRLIYFSYDVKMKEKGDIPEGYSVSREKKERFSLILESASTNQTSMYLCASSINDGPDTGELFFGEGSRLTVL.

This chain uses TRBV5-6 with TRBJ1-1, with D uncertain. This CDR3 is 14 amino acids long. Germline assignment: CDR1 SGHDT and CDR2 YYEEEE. V lost 0 bases to trimming and J lost 3 bases, with 9 bases between them. CDR3 sequence reads: CASSLVSEHTEAFF. The CDR3 nucleotides are TGTGCCAGCAGCTTGGTTTCGGAGCACACTGAAGCTTTCTTT.

This clonotype was counted a few times. CDR3 in DNA: TGTGCCAGCAGTTACGACAGAAACTATGGCTACACCTTC. Amino acid sequence: CASSYDRNYGYTF. The genes are TRBV6-2 or TRBV6-3 and TRBJ1-2; D possibly corresponds to TRBD1 (5 bases). Germline assignment: CDR1 MNHEY and CDR2 SVGEGT. The CDR3 totals 13 residues. With 2 bases removed from V and 2 bases from J, the gap between germline ends came to 6 bases.

The genes are TRBV6-2 or TRBV6-3 and TRBJ1-1; 7 bases are shared with TRBD1. This CDR3 contains 15 residues. Germline loops: CDR1 MNHEY, CDR2 SVGEGT. J lost 1 base, V lost 6 bases, and 8 bases had no gene match. In nucleotides, the CDR3 is TGTGCCAGCAGCAAGAGGGGACAGTGGAACACTGAAGCTTTCTTT. It is translated as CASSKRGQWNTEAFF.

This clonotype was recorded a few times. Written as DNA, the CDR3 is TGTGCCAGCAGCTTTTACCCCTACGAGCAGTACTTC. Translating gives CASSFYPYEQYF. The chain couples TRBV7-2 to TRBJ2-7; D is unresolved. Germline CDR1 reads SGHTA; CDR2 reads FQGNSA. Trimming pared 3 bases from V and 2 bases from J, leaving 5 bases between. The CDR3 length is 12 residues.

The chain couples TRBV18 to TRBJ1-1; the D gene is possibly TRBD1 (5 bases). Germline assignment: CDR1 KGHSH and CDR2 LQKENI. V dropped 3 bases and J dropped 2 bases, with 10 bases sitting between them. The CDR3 has 14 amino acids. CDR3 sequence (DNA): TGTGCCAGCTCACCCCGGGGGATAAACACTGAAGCTTTCTTT. Its translation: CASSPRGINTEAFF. The whole variable domain, remainder taken from reference TRBV18 and TRBJ1-1, is NAGVMQNPRHLVRRRGQEARLRCSPMKGHSHVYWYRQLPEEGLKFMVYLQKENIIDESGMPKERFSAEFPKEGPSILRIQQVVRGDSAAYFCASSPRGINTEAFFGQGTRLTVV.

CDR3 region: CASCCGRAESSYEQYF. The DNA of the CDR3 is TGTGCCAGTTGCTGTGGCCGGGCGGAGAGCTCCTACGAGCAGTACTTC. This chain joins TRBV6-2 or TRBV6-3 and TRBJ2-7; D unresolved. The CDR3 totals 16 residues. Trimming removed 9 bases at V and 0 bases at J, with 21 bases between. Germline CDR1 MNHEY, CDR2 SVGEGT.